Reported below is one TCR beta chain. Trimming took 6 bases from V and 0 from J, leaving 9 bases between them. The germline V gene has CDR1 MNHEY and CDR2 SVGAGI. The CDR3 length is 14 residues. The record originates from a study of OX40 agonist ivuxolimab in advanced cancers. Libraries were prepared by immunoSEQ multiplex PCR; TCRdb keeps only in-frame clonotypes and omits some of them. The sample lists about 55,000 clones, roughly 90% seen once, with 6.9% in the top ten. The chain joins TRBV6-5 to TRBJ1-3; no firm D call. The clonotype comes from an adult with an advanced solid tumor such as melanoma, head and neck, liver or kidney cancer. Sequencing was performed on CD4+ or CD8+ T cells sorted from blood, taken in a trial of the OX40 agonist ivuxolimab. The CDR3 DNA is TGTGCCAGCAGCCCAACATTCTCTGGAAACACCATATATTTT. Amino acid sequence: CASSPTFSGNTIYF.